These 15 T cell receptor beta chains were sequenced from one sample in a study of post-analysis software for immune sequencing data. What these receptors recognize is not known. Overall study findings and caveats: Relative to controls, patients had a few TRBV segments at higher frequency, with TRBV5-6, TRBV5-1 and TRBV20-1 among these.

cDNA libraries of TCR beta carried unique molecular identifiers. TCRdb re-analysed the PCR reads in MiXCR, keeping a single row per CDR3 protein. The table shows approximately 360,000 distinct CDR3 sequences, with around 33% occurring only once. Specimen: blood. The source of these receptors is a girl between 5 and 17 years old with multiple sclerosis.

This clonotype was observed a few times. The chain joins TRBV12-3 or TRBV12-4 to TRBJ2-5; D is perhaps TRBD1 (6 bases). CDR3 length equals 14 residues. Trimming left V 7 bases short and J 2 bases short, with 14 bases between. The CDR3 here is CASNLQGMQETQYF. The CDR3 nucleotides are TGTGCCAGCAACCTCCAGGGGATGCAAGAGACCCAGTACTTC.

The chain recombines TRBV20-1 with TRBJ1-4; D is unresolved. Germline-derived CDR1 and CDR2 are DFQATT and SNEGSKA (reference sequence). The CDR3 is 11 residues long. V was pared by 0 bases and J by 8 bases, with 4 bases between. The CDR3 DNA sequence: TGCAGTGCTAGAGAAGGCGAAAAACTGTTTTTT. Translation gives CSAREGEKLFF.

V gene TRBV4-2 combines with J gene TRBJ2-1; perhaps TRBD2 as D (5 bases). Trimming left V 5 bases short and J 6 bases short, with 11 bases between. The CDR3 runs to 13 residues. CDR1 and CDR2 from the germline V gene are LGHNA and YNFKEQ. CDR3: CASSSREGNEQFF. The DNA for the CDR3 is TGTGCCAGCAGCTCCCGAGAGGGCAATGAGCAGTTCTTC.

The chain employs TRBV4-1 and TRBJ2-1, with 9 bases that match TRBD2. This CDR3 is 15 amino acids long. V trimming: 5 bases; J trimming: 9 bases; junction bases outside the gene matches: 11. Germline CDR1 and CDR2: MGHRA and YSYEKL. The DNA of the CDR3 is TGCGCCAGCAGCGGTCGAGAGCGGGGGGTAGGTGAGCAGTTCTTC. Translation gives CASSGRERGVGEQFF.

This clonotype has just a few counts. One end of the junction does not line up with germline, which may come from a read error. This sequence joins TRBV12-3 or TRBV12-4 and TRBJ2-3, with TRBD2 as a possible D gene (5 bases). The CDR3 is made up of 12 amino acids. CDR3 in DNA: TGTGCCAGCAGTTTGGGAGCAGATATGCAGTATTTT. The encoded protein is CASSLGADMQYF.

This clonotype was seen a few times. This chain uses TRBV20-1 with TRBJ2-7; D ambiguous. CDR3 length: 12 amino acids. Germline V lookup: CDR1 DFQATT, CDR2 SNEGSKA (reference sequence). Trimming shortened V by 0 bases and J by 1 base, and 4 bases separated the two germline ends. The CDR3 is CSARDDSYEQYF. In DNA form, the CDR3 reads TGCAGTGCTAGAGACGATTCCTACGAGCAGTACTTC.

The gene calls are TRBV6-5 and TRBJ1-6; no reliable D call. The germline gives CDR1 MNHEY, CDR2 SVGAGI. This CDR3 has 14 amino acids. Trimming shortened V by 9 bases and J by 7 bases, and 16 bases separated the two germline ends. The CDR3: CASQEARLNSPLHF. The CDR3 coding sequence is TGTGCCAGTCAGGAGGCGAGGCTCAATTCACCCCTCCACTTT.

This clonotype has a single count. The chain links TRBV28 to TRBJ1-2; the D is unclear. Trimming pared 3 bases from V and 4 bases from J, leaving 3 bases between. In germline, CDR1 is MDHEN, CDR2 SYDVKM. The CDR3 totals 11 residues. The chain's CDR3 is CASSFFYGYTF. Written as DNA, the CDR3 is TGTGCCAGCAGTTTTTTCTATGGCTACACCTTC.

This clonotype was counted once. The chain has TRBV12-3 or TRBV12-4 and TRBJ2-5; D remains unclear. The V gene lost 8 bases and the J gene lost 10 bases, with 17 bases spanning the gap. The CDR3 has 12 amino acids. CDR3 sequence: CASAHGQSDQYF. The CDR3 region has the DNA TGTGCCAGCGCTCACGGTCAATCAGACCAGTACTTC.

The chain combines TRBV12-3 or TRBV12-4 with TRBJ2-1, with TRBD2 matching 11 bases. V gave up 4 bases and J gave up 10 bases; unmatched junction bases: 9. This CDR3 is built from 15 residues. The CDR3 is CASSSASGGPKEQFF. CDR3 sequence (DNA): TGTGCCAGCAGTTCAGCTAGCGGGGGGCCCAAAGAGCAGTTCTTC.

About this clonotype itself: A read error may explain this, as a much larger clone is one base away. The V call is TRBV29-1, the J call TRBJ2-7; 9 nucleotides agree with TRBD2. Germline CDR1 reads SQVTM; CDR2 reads ANQGSEA. The V and J ends lost 8 bases and 7 bases, in that order; junction bases with no gene match: 18. CDR3 length: 15 amino acids. The CDR3 spells CSLEGRGGNYNEQYF. The CDR3 DNA follows: TGCAGCTTAGAGGGGCGGGGGGGCAACTACAATGAGCAGTACTTC.

The genes are TRBV12-5 and TRBJ2-5; no definite D call. CDR1 and CDR2 from the germline V gene are LGHNT and FRNRAP. V gave up 6 bases and J gave up 4 bases, with 15 bases separating them. The CDR3 loop spans 14 amino acids. The CDR3 nucleotides read TGTGCTAGTGGATCCGATAGGGTACGAGAGACCCAGTACTTC. Translation gives CASGSDRVRETQYF.

The chain employs TRBV5-1 and TRBJ2-3; either TRBD1 or TRBD2 may fit D (5 bases each). The CDR3 sequence is 15 residues long. V was cut by 3 bases and J by 3 bases, with 14 bases left in between. The V gene's germline CDR1 is SGHRS and CDR2 YFSETQ. The CDR3 loop reads CASSSGLTLTDTQYF. For the CDR3, the DNA is TGCGCCAGCAGCTCGGGGCTAACACTGACAGATACGCAGTATTTT.

At least ten counts were recorded for this clonotype. This rearrangement joins TRBV29-1 to TRBJ1-2, with 9 positions matching TRBD1. In germline, CDR1 is SQVTM, CDR2 ANQGSEA. The V segment lost 3 bases and the J segment 4 bases; nucleotides outside the gene matches: 6. The CDR3 covers 14 residues. The CDR3 DNA follows: TGCAGCGTTGAGCGAGACAGGGGGGGCTATGGCTACACCTTC. It yields the protein CSVERDRGGYGYTF.

The gene calls are TRBV12-3 or TRBV12-4 and TRBJ1-6, with 7 bases lining up with TRBD1. This CDR3 has 15 amino acids. The junction had 9 bases not matched to a gene; V was cut back by 6 bases and J by 7 bases. Written as DNA, the CDR3 is TGTGCCAGCAGCCAAACCCCGGGACAGAATTCACCCCTCCACTTT. It encodes CASSQTPGQNSPLHF.